This T cell receptor beta chain appears in the sequencing data of a study of T cells in Graves' hyperthyroidism and ophthalmopathy. RNA transcripts gave rise to amplified TCR beta CDR3 regions. With the HTBI primer set, the TCR CDR3 went through a first round of RT-PCR. TCRdb independently ran MiXCR on the multiplex PCR reads; one entry per CDR3 protein. The sample consists of over 500,000 distinct CDR3 sequences, about 46% of them appearing once. This clonotype was counted between two and nine times. The CDR3 length is 14 residues. V gave up 7 bases and J gave up 7 bases, with 19 bases separating them. From germline, CDR1 is MNHEY and CDR2 SVGAGI.

The TCR sequence derives from an adult woman with Graves' disease, either hyperthyroidism or ophthalmopathy (not recorded which). The sequenced sample consisted of peripheral blood or thyroid tissue (not recorded which). V gene TRBV6-5 combines with J gene TRBJ1-1; maybe TRBD1 (6 bases). This CDR3 is CASTYRAGAGEAFF. The CDR3 region has the DNA TGTGCCAGCACCTACAGGGCAGGGGCGGGTGAAGCTTTCTTT.